This T cell receptor (beta chain) was identified during a study of T-cell memory formation after mild COVID-19. Study context: The two donors had largely donor-specific TCR clusters.

A single record per CDR3 protein comes from TCRdb applying MiXCR to the 5' RACE reads. In the table there are hundreds of thousands of distinct CDR3 sequences, 15% to 25% of which are singletons. The CDR3 consists of 17 residues. CDR1 is SGDLS, CDR2 YYNGEE, per germline. Trimming took off 4 bases at V and 0 bases at J, with 20 bases between the two ends. V is TRBV9 and J is TRBJ2-7; the D gene is possibly TRBD1 (6 bases). The source of this sequence is an adult woman who had mild COVID-19 (a few samples of this study predate the infection). Cell type and time point are not known. Sequenced sample: PBMCs or a T cell subset sorted from them (not recorded which). In DNA, the CDR3 is TGTGCCAGCAGCAAACAACAGGGTCCGCTCCCCTCCTACGAGCAGTACTTC. Its protein is CASSKQQGPLPSYEQYF.